This T cell receptor beta chain was sequenced during a study of radiotherapy plus CTLA-4 blockade in lung cancer. Broader study findings: After treatment with radiotherapy plus ipilimumab, TCR clones that came from the tumor expanded in blood.

With respect to this clone: Its antigen is currently unknown.

Sequencing used immunoSEQ multiplex PCR; TCRdb keeps in-frame clones, though not all of them. The data show 40,000 or so clones, with around 79% seen just once and about 8.1% held by the top ten. Alongside CTLA-4 blockade with ipilimumab, patients with chemo-refractory metastatic non-small-cell lung cancer received focal radiation. The CDR3 extends over 14 amino acids. V was shortened by 8 bases and J by 1 base, with 12 bases between the two germline ends. In germline, CDR1 is LNHNV, CDR2 YYDKDF (reference sequence). The sequence was collected from a human donor with non-small cell lung cancer who had stable disease on radiotherapy plus ipilimumab. The source material was peripheral blood, sampled from a patient treated with radiotherapy plus ipilimumab. This sequence joins TRBV15 and TRBJ2-1, with D perhaps matching TRBD2 (6 bases). The DNA for the CDR3 is TGTGCCACCTTAATGGGGGGATCCTACAATGAGCAGTTCTTC. The encoded protein is CATLMGGSYNEQFF.